One T cell receptor beta chain is described in this entry. Its antigen is still unknown. The record originates from a study of vaccination effects on CD4 cells after COVID-19. Study-wide results and limits: Late after vaccination, infection- and vaccine-induced clones showed marked clonal contraction. Healthy vaccinees' vaccine-induced clones included only 1 of 255 that recognized common cold coronaviruses.

With the ViraFEST assay, the study expanded antigen-specific CD4+ T cells using viral peptide pools, then sequenced them. When around nine days of culture had elapsed, CD4+ T cells were isolated. Having tested negative for nucleocapsid antibodies, the vaccine recipients showed no prior SARS-CoV-2 infection. The table came from immunoSEQ multiplex PCR; TCRdb's copy has only in-frame clones and leaves some out. The sample carries about 73,000 clones, 60% to 75% recorded once. The source material was CD4+ T cells from PBMCs cultured with HCoV-NL63 spike peptides, sampled before COVID-19 vaccination. This TCR was recovered from a human donor who received a COVID-19 vaccine.

In DNA form, the CDR3 reads TGCGCCAGCAGCCACAGCGGTAGCACAGATACGCAGTATTTT. Translation gives CASSHSGSTDTQYF. The chain has TRBV4-1 and TRBJ2-3; D is perhaps TRBD2 (5 bases). Per germline, CDR1 MGHRA and CDR2 YSYEKL. V shed 3 bases and J shed 0 bases, with 7 bases lying between them. The CDR3 loop spans 14 amino acids.